The next 30 T cell receptor beta chains were all read from a single sample in a study of molecular identifiers for immune sequencing clone quantification (dated by TCRdb to the late 2010s). Library preparation was by PCR. Instrument used: Illumina HiSeq 4000. TCRdb handled the public reads itself, with Q25 trimming in fastp and clone calling in MiXCR, and kept productive beta chains. Every distinct CDR3 protein forms one entry, paired with its most common genes and DNA. The sample table lists tens of thousands of distinct CDR3 sequences, 15% to 20% of them with a count of one. The ten largest make up roughly 1% of the sample. Sequenced: naive CD8+ T cells from blood, with Jurkat cell RNA spiked in. The cell subset or site label for this specimen denotes: FACS-sorted CD8+CD4-CCR7+CD45RA+ naive T cells. The receptors were sampled from a human donor in good health. Some libraries in this study had Jurkat cell RNA spiked in.

This clonotype was detected ten times or more. This sequence joins TRBV6-5 and TRBJ2-3, with 8 bases identical to TRBD2. The germline CDR1 and CDR2 sequences are MNHEY and SVGAGI. The ends lost 2 bases at V and 0 bases at J; junction bases unmatched: 4. This CDR3 contains 16 residues. CDR3 DNA: TGTGCCAGCAGTTACGGGGGCGGGGGGAGCACAGATACGCAGTATTTT. Protein sequence: CASSYGGGGSTDTQYF.

This clonotype was picked up many times. This chain joins TRBV27 and TRBJ2-3, with a possible D match to TRBD1 (6 bases). Germline V gene data show CDR1 as MNHEY and CDR2 as SMNVEV (reference sequence). This CDR3 contains 16 residues. The germline V and J ends were trimmed by 0 bases and 4 bases, with 14 bases remaining between them. The CDR3 DNA is TGTGCCAGCAGTTTATCAGGAACAGGGCCCGCAGATACGCAGTATTTT. Amino acid sequence: CASSLSGTGPADTQYF.

This clonotype was recorded at least ten times. This chain links TRBV7-9 with TRBJ2-3; a weak D match, TRBD1 (6 bases). This CDR3 is 17 amino acids long. In germline, CDR1 is SEHNR, CDR2 FQNEAQ (reference sequence). Trimming left V 5 bases short and J 1 base short, with 19 bases between. DNA for the CDR3: TGTGCCAGCAGCCCATACCACCACAGGGTTGGCACAGATACGCAGTATTTT. Amino acids: CASSPYHHRVGTDTQYF. The variable domain in full, completed from reference TRBV7-9 and TRBJ2-3, reads DTGVSQNPRHKITKRGQNVTFRCDPISEHNRLYWYRQTLGQGPEFLTYFQNEAQLEKSRLLSDRFSAERPKGSFSTLEIQRTEQGDSAMYLCASSPYHHRVGTDTQYFGPGTRLTVL.

Ten or more counts support this clonotype. This rearrangement joins TRBV13 to TRBJ2-2; D is possibly TRBD1 (6 bases). V dropped 6 bases and J dropped 3 bases, with 11 bases sitting between them. This CDR3 contains 14 residues. The V gene's germline CDR1 is PRHDT and CDR2 FYEKMQ (reference sequence). DNA for the CDR3: TGTGCCAGCAGGCCAGGGGCGGACACCGGGGAGCTGTTTTTT. Its protein is CASRPGADTGELFF. Together with reference TRBV13 and TRBJ2-2, the CDR3 gives the full variable domain: AAGVIQSPRHLIKEKRETATLKCYPIPRHDTVYWYQQGPGQDPQFLISFYEKMQSDKGSIPDRFSAQQFSDYHSELNMSSLELGDSALYFCASRPGADTGELFFGEGSRLTVL.

This clonotype appeared many times. V gene TRBV4-3 combines with J gene TRBJ1-1; perhaps TRBD1 as D (6 bases). Looked up from germline, CDR1 is LGHNA and CDR2 is YSLEER. The V gene lost 1 base and the J gene lost 0 bases, with 12 bases spanning the gap. There are 16 residues in the CDR3. The CDR3 sequence: CASSQGTALLNTEAFF. The CDR3 bases are TGCGCCAGCAGCCAAGGGACAGCTCTTCTGAACACTGAAGCTTTCTTT.

About this clonotype: A much bigger clone sits one base away, suggesting this may be a read error. J is TRBJ2-7 and V is TRBV7-9, with 9 bases matching TRBD1. The junction had 7 bases not matched to a gene; V was cut back by 4 bases and J by 9 bases. The germline V gene has CDR1 SEHNR and CDR2 FQNEAQ (reference sequence). CDR3 length: 13 residues. CDR3 sequence reads: CASSSGDRDGQYF. In DNA, the CDR3 is TGTGCCAGCAGCTCTGGGGACAGGGACGGGCAGTACTTC.

This clonotype rates as medium-sized. The CDR3 coding sequence is TGTGCCAGCAGCTTTGAAGACTCGAGTGAAGCTTTCTTT. Encoded protein: CASSFEDSSEAFF. This rearrangement joins TRBV7-9 to TRBJ1-1; the D is unclear. Germline lookup yields CDR1 SEHNR and CDR2 FQNEAQ (reference sequence). The V end was cut by 3 bases, the J end by 7 bases, with 12 bases between. This CDR3 is 13 amino acids long.

This clonotype was counted ten times or more. The chain uses TRBV4-3 and TRBJ2-1, with TRBD2 matching over 11 bases. The length of the CDR3 is 17 residues. CDR1 LGHNA and CDR2 YSLEER come from the germline V gene. V dropped 0 bases and J dropped 2; count of bases not matched to a gene: 3. This chain's CDR3 is CASSQDSSGGPYNEQFF. CDR3 DNA: TGCGCCAGCAGCCAAGATTCTAGCGGGGGGCCCTACAATGAGCAGTTCTTC.

This clonotype was recorded at least ten times. The V call is TRBV20-1, the J call TRBJ2-1; D might be TRBD2 (6 bases). The length of the CDR3 is 15 residues. V was trimmed by 5 bases and J by 9 bases, leaving 23 bases between them. CDR1 and CDR2 from the germline V gene are DFQATT and SNEGSKA (reference sequence). In DNA form, the CDR3 reads TGCAGTGCTGTGGCGGGATCATGGGGAATAGGTGAGCAGTTCTTC. It translates to CSAVAGSWGIGEQFF.

The table lists this clonotype with many counts. V gene TRBV20-1 combines with J gene TRBJ1-6; no definite D call. Germline V gene data show CDR1 as DFQATT and CDR2 as SNEGSKA (reference sequence). The CDR3 is 16 residues long. The V gene lost 0 bases and the J gene lost 5 bases, with 14 bases spanning the gap. The chain's CDR3 is CSARELGEGDNSPLHF. CDR3 in DNA: TGCAGTGCTAGAGAGTTGGGAGAGGGAGATAATTCACCCCTCCACTTT.

This clonotype turned up a few times. It may be a read error: a sequence one base away is much more abundant. CDR3 DNA sequence: TGTGCCAGCAGCCCCGGCGATGATACGCGGTATTTT. This encodes CASSPGDDTRYF. The gene calls are TRBV3-1 and TRBJ2-3, with D hard to call. The CDR3 sequence is 12 residues long. Germline V gene sequence: CDR1 LGHDT, CDR2 YNNKEL (reference sequence).

The chain recombines TRBV19 with TRBJ2-6, with D unclear. V lost 5 bases and J lost 0, with 5 bases in between. Germline CDR1 reads LNHDA; CDR2 reads SQIVND (reference sequence). The CDR3 runs to 14 residues. The chain's CDR3 is CASSVLSGANVLTF. CDR3 nucleotides: TGTGCCAGTAGTGTACTCTCTGGGGCCAACGTCCTGACTTTC. The full variable domain, in which reference TRBV19 and TRBJ2-6 provide the parts outside the CDR3, is DGGITQSPKYLFRKEGQNVTLSCEQNLNHDAMYWYRQDPGQGLRLIYYSQIVNDFQKGDIAEGYSVSREKKESFPLTVTSAQKNPTAFYLCASSVLSGANVLTFGAGSRLTVL.

This clonotype has a count of ten or more. The chain joins TRBV12-3 or TRBV12-4 to TRBJ2-3; perhaps TRBD2 as D (6 bases). V was clipped by 2 bases and J by 0 bases, with 9 bases between them. CDR3 length equals 15 residues. CDR3 in DNA: TGTGCCAGCAGTTTACTGCGGGGCAGCACAGATACGCAGTATTTT. This codes for CASSLLRGSTDTQYF.

This clonotype has at least ten counts. The gene calls are TRBV7-2 and TRBJ2-7; D is possibly TRBD1 (5 bases). This CDR3 region has 13 residues. The ends were cut back, 5 bases at V and 6 bases at J, with 14 bases in the middle. CDR1 and CDR2 (germline): SGHTA, FQGNSA. The CDR3 is CASSRGSGGEQYF. The CDR3 DNA follows: TGTGCCAGCAGCAGGGGTAGTGGCGGCGAGCAGTACTTC.

This clonotype is medium-sized (0.01 to 0.1%) by share. The rearrangement links TRBV15 to TRBJ2-3, with 11 nucleotides matching TRBD2. Germline values: CDR1 LNHNV, CDR2 YYDKDF (reference sequence). V lost 3 bases to trimming and J lost 4 bases; unmatched junction nucleotides: 12. This CDR3 region has 18 residues. The CDR3 coding sequence is TGTGCCACCAGCAGCCCTACCGCTAGCGGGGGGAGGGCAGATACGCAGTATTTT. Translating it yields CATSSPTASGGRADTQYF.

The CDR3, as DNA: TGTGCCAGTAGTAACAGACAGGGCGGAGATACGCAGTATTTT. Encoded protein: CASSNRQGGDTQYF. The chain recombines TRBV19 with TRBJ2-3; 7 positions match TRBD1. The length of the CDR3 is 14 residues. Germline V CDR1 and CDR2: LNHDA, SQIVND (reference sequence). The ends lost 4 bases at V and 5 bases at J; junction bases unmatched: 6.

This clonotype is medium-sized within its sample. This chain links TRBV20-1 with TRBJ2-3, with TRBD2 matching 7 bases. The J segment lost 4 bases and the V segment lost 6 bases, leaving 10 bases of the junction unmatched. The CDR3 runs 14 residues. CDR1 and CDR2 from the germline V gene are DFQATT and SNEGSKA (reference sequence). CDR3: CSAPPGGPSDTQYF. In DNA form, the CDR3 reads TGCAGTGCCCCCCCGGGAGGTCCGTCAGATACGCAGTATTTT.

This clonotype was counted many times. The CDR3 loop is CASSSAGTTSTDTQYF. The CDR3 nucleotides are TGTGCCAGCAGTTCAGCCGGGACGACTAGCACAGATACGCAGTATTTT. J is TRBJ2-3 and V is TRBV28; D tentatively reads TRBD1 or TRBD2 (5 bases each). The length of the CDR3 is 16 residues. Germline CDR1 MDHEN, CDR2 SYDVKM. Between the trimmed V and J ends, which lost 4 bases and 0 bases, there was a span of 14 bases.

This clonotype was picked up many times. J is TRBJ2-3 and V is TRBV7-9; 10 positions match TRBD2. J lost 2 bases, V lost 6 bases, and 14 bases had no gene match. CDR1 is SEHNR, CDR2 FQNEAQ, per germline (reference sequence). The CDR3 has 18 amino acids. The CDR3 DNA reads TGTGCCAGCAGTTACGAACCCAGCGGGAGGGCCTACACAGATACGCAGTATTTT. Translated: CASSYEPSGRAYTDTQYF.

This clonotype was counted ten times or more. The V call is TRBV4-3, the J call TRBJ1-6, with D unresolved. V lost 1 base and J lost 12, with 4 bases in between. In germline, CDR1 is LGHNA, CDR2 YSLEER. This CDR3 spans 11 amino acids. CDR3 region: CASSQGIPLHF. For the CDR3, the DNA is TGCGCCAGCAGCCAAGGGATACCCCTCCACTTT.

This rearrangement joins TRBV5-1 to TRBJ2-5, with D unresolved. The CDR3 is 14 amino acids. Trimming pared 4 bases from V and 3 bases from J, leaving 13 bases between. Looked up from germline, CDR1 is SGHRS and CDR2 is YFSETQ. This chain's CDR3 is CASSRRTGEETQYF. In DNA, the CDR3 is TGCGCCAGCAGCCGCCGGACGGGTGAAGAGACCCAGTACTTC. Drawing the rest from reference TRBV5-1 and TRBJ2-5, the complete variable domain is KAGVTQTPRYLIKTRGQQVTLSCSPISGHRSVSWYQQTPGQGLQFLFEYFSETQRNKGNFPGRFSGRQFSNSRSEMNVSTLELGDSALYLCASSRRTGEETQYFGPGTRLLVL.

This clonotype is medium-sized (0.01 to 0.1%) in the sample. The V gene is TRBV7-9, the J gene TRBJ2-3; 7 nucleotides align to TRBD1. J gave up 1 base and V 6 bases, and 4 bases lay outside the gene matches. The CDR3 length is 14 residues. Germline CDR1 reads SEHNR; CDR2 reads FQNEAQ (reference sequence). CDR3 DNA sequence: TGTGCCAGCAGGGAAGGGGGCCGCACAGATACGCAGTATTTT. This codes for CASREGGRTDTQYF.

This clonotype was picked up many times. The rearrangement links TRBV20-1 to TRBJ2-5; D might be TRBD2 (6 bases). Germline V gene data show CDR1 as DFQATT and CDR2 as SNEGSKA (reference sequence). The CDR3 runs to 14 residues. Between the trimmed V and J ends, which lost 5 bases and 1 base, there was a span of 14 bases. CDR3 protein: CSAPEGGIQETQYF. DNA for the CDR3: TGCAGTGCTCCAGAGGGCGGGATCCAAGAGACCCAGTACTTC.

This clonotype was detected ten times or more. V gene TRBV5-1 combines with J gene TRBJ2-7, with D possibly matching TRBD2 (5 bases). CDR1 is SGHRS, CDR2 YFSETQ, per germline. CDR3 length equals 12 residues. V lost 4 bases and J 3 bases, leaving 8 bases between the germline ends. CDR3 DNA sequence: TGCGCCAGCAGCCCGGGAAACTACGAGCAGTACTTC. The encoded protein is CASSPGNYEQYF.

This clonotype was recorded many times. The chain is built from TRBV4-3 and TRBJ2-7; tentatively, D is TRBD2 (6 bases). This CDR3 spans 12 amino acids. CDR1 and CDR2 from the germline V gene are LGHNA and YSLEER. CDR3 DNA: TGCGCCAGCCTTACGACGGGGGTGGGGTGGTCAGTC. Its protein is CASLTTGVGWSV.

The table lists this clonotype with many counts. The chain combines TRBV6-5 with TRBJ2-7, with D possibly TRBD2 on 6 matching bases. The length of the CDR3 is 13 residues. Trimming left V 5 bases short and J 4 bases short, with 12 bases between. Germline assignment: CDR1 MNHEY and CDR2 SVGAGI. In DNA form, the CDR3 reads TGTGCCAGCAGTATTACTGGGGGGTACGAGCAGTACTTC. It specifies CASSITGGYEQYF.

This clonotype has a count of ten or more. This rearrangement joins TRBV20-1 to TRBJ2-1; 8 bases match TRBD2. V gave up 6 bases and J gave up 4 bases; unmatched junction bases: 2. This CDR3 is 12 amino acids long. Germline CDR1 DFQATT, CDR2 SNEGSKA (reference sequence). CDR3 loop: CSAEREYNEQFF. The CDR3 coding sequence is TGCAGTGCCGAGCGGGAGTACAATGAGCAGTTCTTC.

Many counts were recorded for this clonotype. Here the CDR3 reads CASSLYAGEQYF. DNA for the CDR3: TGTGCCAGCAGCTTATACGCAGGCGAGCAGTACTTC. The chain has TRBV7-9 and TRBJ2-7; no reliable D call. The ends were cut back, 2 bases at V and 6 bases at J, with 8 bases in the middle. CDR1 is SEHNR and CDR2 is FQNEAQ in the germline V gene (reference sequence). This CDR3 region has 12 residues.

Many counts were recorded for this clonotype. The rearrangement joins TRBV20-1 to TRBJ1-1; weak D call: TRBD1 (6 bases). The CDR3 has 15 residues. Looked up from germline, CDR1 is DFQATT and CDR2 is SNEGSKA (reference sequence). V dropped 1 base and J dropped 0 bases, with 12 bases sitting between them. CDR3 coding DNA: TGCAGTGCTAGAGTGGGACACCGGATGAACACTGAAGCTTTCTTT. This gives the protein CSARVGHRMNTEAFF.

In its sample, this clonotype ranks as medium-sized (0.01 to 0.1%). This sequence joins TRBV12-3 or TRBV12-4 and TRBJ2-3; no firm D call. The CDR3 sequence is 15 residues long. The ends were cut back, 1 base at V and 2 bases at J, with 10 bases in the middle. CDR3 nucleotides: TGTGCCAGCAGTTTAGTAACCTTCTCCACAGATACGCAGTATTTT. It translates to CASSLVTFSTDTQYF.